The 26 T cell receptor beta chains presented below share a single source sample, sequenced in a study of shared clonotypes between healthy human individuals (dated by TCRdb to 2018 to 2021). The library relied on the immunoSEQ multiplex PCR assay. Imported from immuneACCESS, the table was reduced by TCRdb to in-frame sequences with V and J called. These copies leave out some clones; in studies compared against another copy, an unresolved V gene accounts for under half, and the cause of the remainder is not known. The sample table contains some 2 million clones; only one count was recorded for about 95% of them. Together, the top ten hold 1% to 1.5% of the sample. CD8 naive samples were obtained by positive selection for CCR7 among CD45RO-negative cells, yielding a CD45RA+CCR7+ population from which TemRA cells were excluded. The material sequenced was naive CD8+ T cells sorted from blood. Per the publication, the cell subset or site label means: CD45RA+CCR7+. The receptors were sampled from a man in his late teens or twenties in good health.

The chain recombines TRBV6-1 with TRBJ2-7, with D hard to call. From germline, CDR1 is MNHNS and CDR2 SASEGT. V lost 8 bases and J 0 bases, leaving 11 bases between the germline ends. The CDR3 runs to 13 residues. CDR3 protein: CASAPASSYEQYF. CDR3 coding DNA: TGTGCCAGCGCCCCGGCGTCCTCCTACGAGCAGTACTTC.

V usage is TRBV4-1 and J usage is TRBJ2-7; D may be TRBD1 (6 bases). The CDR3 runs to 13 residues. V was cut by 0 bases and J by 6 bases, with 9 bases left in between. CDR1 is MGHRA, CDR2 YSYEKL, per germline. This CDR3 is CASSQEAGAEQYF. CDR3 nucleotides: TGCGCCAGCAGCCAAGAGGCAGGGGCCGAGCAGTACTTC.

This rearrangement joins TRBV13 to TRBJ1-2; TRBD1 might be the D (5 bases). This CDR3 contains 15 residues. Trimming shortened V by 5 bases and J by 4 bases, and 17 bases separated the two germline ends. The germline V gene has CDR1 PRHDT and CDR2 FYEKMQ (reference sequence). CDR3 DNA: TGTGCCAGCAGCCAGGTGGCCAGGGAACCCTATGGCTACACCTTC. This sequence encodes CASSQVAREPYGYTF.

The V and J genes are TRBV28 and TRBJ2-1, with TRBD2 as a possible D gene (5 bases). In germline, CDR1 is MDHEN, CDR2 SYDVKM. The CDR3 contains 14 residues. V was trimmed by 2 bases and J by 5 bases, leaving 10 bases between them. The CDR3: CASSLIGEHNEQFF. In DNA form, the CDR3 reads TGTGCCAGCAGTTTAATCGGGGAGCACAATGAGCAGTTCTTC.

The chain couples TRBV4-3 to TRBJ1-1; D is uncertain. Trimming shortened V by 0 bases and J by 4 bases, and 15 bases separated the two germline ends. The germline CDR1 and CDR2 sequences are LGHNA and YSLEER. This CDR3 contains 16 residues. CDR3 DNA: TGCGCCAGCAGCCAAGAGGGGAACATACTCGGCACTGAAGCTTTCTTT. Translating gives CASSQEGNILGTEAFF.

This clone appeared a single time. This chain connects TRBV19 to TRBJ1-1; 7 bases fit TRBD1. Germline values: CDR1 LNHDA, CDR2 SQIVND (reference sequence). This CDR3 spans 13 amino acids. V was pared by 10 bases and J by 6 bases, with 11 bases of the junction left unmatched. CDR3 in DNA: TGTGCCACCCGCCAGGGGGGAGGTGCTGAAGCTTTCTTT. Translation: CATRQGGGAEAFF. The entire variable domain, with the rest obtained from reference TRBV19 and TRBJ1-1, is as follows: DGGITQSPKYLFRKEGQNVTLSCEQNLNHDAMYWYRQDPGQGLRLIYYSQIVNDFQKGDIAEGYSVSREKKESFPLTVTSAQKNPTAFYLCATRQGGGAEAFFGQGTRLTVV.

The chain joins TRBV6-5 to TRBJ1-1; D may be TRBD1 (5 bases). The germline CDR1 and CDR2 sequences are MNHEY and SVGAGI. The CDR3 is 15 amino acids. V dropped 6 bases and J dropped 3 bases, with 17 bases sitting between them. Here the CDR3 reads CASSWNPGRDTEAFF. Written as DNA, the CDR3 is TGTGCCAGCAGCTGGAACCCGGGCAGGGACACTGAAGCTTTCTTT.

Of note for this clone: In the same sample, other DNA sequences code for this CDR3. V gene TRBV9 combines with J gene TRBJ1-4, with D possibly TRBD1 on 5 matching bases. Germline V lookup: CDR1 SGDLS, CDR2 YYNGEE. This CDR3 spans 15 amino acids. V lost 3 bases and J lost 0, with 9 bases in between. CDR3 nucleotide sequence: TGTGCCAGCAGCGATGGAGGGGCAACTAATGAAAAACTGTTTTTT. It encodes CASSDGGATNEKLFF. The complete variable domain, with remaining parts taken from reference TRBV9 and TRBJ1-4, reads DSGVTQTPKHLITATGQRVTLRCSPRSGDLSVYWYQQSLDQGLQFLIQYYNGEERAKGNILERFSAQQFPDLHSELNLSSLELGDSALYFCASSDGGATNEKLFFGSGTQLSVL.

The V and J genes are TRBV5-5 and TRBJ2-7; TRBD1 matches at 10 bases. This CDR3 comprises 15 residues. Germline CDR1 is SGHKS and CDR2 is YYEKEE (reference sequence). The V segment lost 3 bases and the J segment 0 bases; nucleotides outside the gene matches: 3. In DNA form, the CDR3 reads TGTGCCAGCAGCTGGGGACAGGGGCTCTCCTACGAGCAGTACTTC. Its translation: CASSWGQGLSYEQYF.

This chain joins TRBV13 and TRBJ1-1, with 12 bases aligning to TRBD1. Germline CDR1 is PRHDT and CDR2 is FYEKMQ (reference sequence). Losses at the gene ends were 5 bases for V and 4 bases for J; bases not matched to a gene: 11. The CDR3 extends over 17 amino acids. DNA for the CDR3: TGTGCCAGCAGCGGAGGGACAGGGGGCCGTCTAGGCACTGAAGCTTTCTTT. Translation: CASSGGTGGRLGTEAFF.

The V call is TRBV25-1, the J call TRBJ2-7; the D gene is possibly TRBD2 (6 bases). CDR1 and CDR2 from the germline V gene are MGHDK and SYGVNS. The germline V and J ends were trimmed by 4 bases and 1 base, with 14 bases remaining between them. The CDR3 runs to 15 residues. CDR3 nucleotides: TGTGCCAGCAGTGGGGTTTCGGGGGATTCCTACGAGCAGTACTTC. Protein: CASSGVSGDSYEQYF.

The DNA for the CDR3 is TGTGCCAGCAGTTACGTCGAAGGGGCTAACTATGGCTACACCTTC. This encodes CASSYVEGANYGYTF. The chain couples TRBV6-5 to TRBJ1-2; D is perhaps TRBD1 (5 bases). V dropped 2 bases and J dropped 0 bases, with 10 bases sitting between them. Per germline, CDR1 MNHEY and CDR2 SVGAGI. The CDR3 extends over 15 amino acids.

This sequence joins TRBV10-2 and TRBJ2-7, with D tentatively TRBD1 (5 bases). The CDR3 length is 12 residues. The germline V and J ends were trimmed by 2 bases and 5 bases, with 7 bases remaining between them. Germline CDR1 is WSHSY and CDR2 is SAAADI. The CDR3 DNA sequence: TGCGCCAGCAGTGAGACGACAGACGAGCAGTACTTC. This encodes CASSETTDEQYF.

Written as DNA, the CDR3 is TGTGCCAGCAGCCACCAGACAGGGGCCTACTACGAGCAGTACTTC. Translation gives CASSHQTGAYYEQYF. The rearrangement joins TRBV14 to TRBJ2-7; 8 nucleotides match TRBD1. The CDR3 length is 15 residues. Germline CDR1 SGHDN, CDR2 FVKESK. J gave up 3 bases and V 3 bases, and 7 bases lay outside the gene matches.

The rearrangement joins TRBV10-1 to TRBJ2-2; 7 bases line up with TRBD1. The V gene's germline CDR1 is WNHNN and CDR2 SYGVQD (reference sequence). With 3 bases clipped from V and 6 bases from J, the junction kept 10 bases outside the gene matches. The CDR3 length is 16 residues. The CDR3 DNA reads as TGCGCCAGCAGTGATCCGCGACAGGGTGTAGCCGGGGAGCTGTTTTTT. As protein: CASSDPRQGVAGELFF.

V and J are TRBV27 and TRBJ2-1, with 7 nucleotides matching TRBD1. Germline CDR1 reads MNHEY; CDR2 reads SMNVEV (reference sequence). CDR3 size: 15 residues. The J segment lost 0 bases and the V segment lost 5 bases, leaving 4 bases of the junction unmatched. The CDR3 DNA is TGTGCCAGCAGTCCTGGGACAGTCTCCTACAATGAGCAGTTCTTC. It specifies CASSPGTVSYNEQFF.

Note on this clone: Its ends do not fully match the called genes, so a read error is possible. This chain links TRBV4-1 with TRBJ1-5; weak D call: TRBD1 (5 bases). The germline V gene has CDR1 MGHRA and CDR2 YSYEKL. The CDR3 extends over 16 amino acids. The CDR3 reads CASSQAAGYSYQPQHF. The CDR3 bases are TGCGCCAGCAGCCAAGCGGCAGGGTATAGCTATCAGCCCCAGCATTTT.

CDR3 nucleotides: TGTGCCAGCAGTTACTTTGAGCAGCCGTTCGCTGAAGCTTTCTTT. The encoded protein is CASSYFEQPFAEAFF. J is TRBJ1-1 and V is TRBV6-5; D is unclear. Germline V gene lookup returns CDR1 MNHEY and CDR2 SVGAGI. V lost 1 base, J lost 6 bases, and 15 bases lay in between. This CDR3 contains 15 residues.

J is TRBJ2-1 and V is TRBV4-3; D gene unclear. The V gene's germline CDR1 is LGHNA and CDR2 YSLEER. The CDR3 contains 13 residues. Trimming took off 2 bases at V and 1 base at J, with 3 bases between the two ends. CDR3 nucleotide sequence: TGCGCCAGCAGCCAACTATCCTACAATGAGCAGTTCTTC. This encodes CASSQLSYNEQFF.

The chain combines TRBV11-2 with TRBJ1-3; no clear D gene. Germline lookup yields CDR1 SGHAT and CDR2 FQNNGV. The CDR3 has 15 residues. Trimming removed 2 bases at V and 0 bases at J, with 8 bases between. The DNA for the CDR3 is TGTGCCAGCAGCTTACGTCAGAACTCTGGAAACACCATATATTTT. This encodes CASSLRQNSGNTIYF.

CDR3 bases: TGCGCCAGCAGCCAAAAACAGGGGACTACTACTGAAGCTTTCTTT. Translated, it gives CASSQKQGTTTEAFF. J is TRBJ1-1 and V is TRBV4-3; TRBD1 matches 7 bases. The CDR3 is 15 residues long. V was pared by 2 bases and J by 5 bases, with 8 bases of the junction left unmatched. Per germline, CDR1 LGHNA and CDR2 YSLEER.

The chain joins TRBV2 to TRBJ1-2, with D possibly matching TRBD1 (5 bases). The CDR3 has 19 amino acids. The V and J ends lost 0 bases and 1 base respectively, with 21 bases between them. Germline values: CDR1 SNHLY, CDR2 FYNNEI. This chain's CDR3 is CASSEAHPYIMTDNYGYTF. CDR3 in DNA: TGTGCCAGCAGTGAAGCGCATCCGTACATAATGACAGATAACTATGGCTACACCTTC.

This clone was seen once. This specimen includes other DNA sequences encoding the same CDR3. The chain uses TRBV27 and TRBJ1-1, with no clear D. V gave up 8 bases and J gave up 1 base, with 8 bases separating them. CDR1 and CDR2 (germline): MNHEY, SMNVEV (reference sequence). The CDR3 covers 12 residues. CDR3 sequence reads: CASSSGNTEAFF. DNA for the CDR3: TGTGCCAGCTCCTCGGGGAACACTGAAGCTTTCTTT.

This clone was seen just once. CDR3 protein: CASSQDRGMVNEQFF. DNA for the CDR3: TGCGCCAGCAGCCAAGATAGGGGAATGGTAAATGAGCAGTTCTTC. The chain joins TRBV4-1 to TRBJ2-1; D perhaps matches TRBD1 (5 bases). The length of the CDR3 is 15 residues. Germline CDR1 and CDR2: MGHRA and YSYEKL. The V and J ends lost 0 bases and 7 bases respectively, with 13 bases between them.

The chain employs TRBV9 and TRBJ1-2, with 7 bases matching TRBD1. CDR1 is SGDLS, CDR2 YYNGEE, per germline. V lost 3 bases and J lost 5; bases outside the gene matches: 7. The CDR3 is 14 residues long. The CDR3 is CASSDTGVSYGYTF. Written as DNA, the CDR3 is TGTGCCAGCAGCGACACAGGGGTCTCGTATGGCTACACCTTC.

This chain uses TRBV9 with TRBJ2-5; either TRBD1 or TRBD2 may fit D (5 bases each). The CDR3 is made up of 14 amino acids. Trimming cost V 2 bases and J 4 bases, with 12 bases left between them. CDR1 SGDLS and CDR2 YYNGEE come from the germline V gene. CDR3 sequence (DNA): TGTGCCAGCAGCGTCTCCGGGACCCTAGAGACCCAGTACTTC. It specifies CASSVSGTLETQYF.